The source of this T cell receptor beta chain is a study of blood T cell repertoires in COVID-19. Between the trimmed V and J ends, which lost 0 bases and 0 bases, there was a span of 12 bases. Germline V gene lookup returns CDR1 GTSNPN and CDR2 SVGIG (reference sequence). The length of the CDR3 is 16 residues. Only in-frame clones appear in the TCRdb table, and some are missing; sequencing was by immunoSEQ multiplex PCR. Of some 250,000 clones in the sample, 88% were seen once. Sequenced sample: peripheral blood. This receptor was identified in a middle-aged woman who had recovered from COVID-19. The V call is TRBV30, the J call TRBJ1-3; the D gene is possibly TRBD1 (5 bases). The CDR3 spells CAWSVGGGISGNTIYF. The CDR3 DNA reads as TGTGCCTGGAGTGTTGGGGGGGGAATCTCTGGAAACACCATATATTTT.